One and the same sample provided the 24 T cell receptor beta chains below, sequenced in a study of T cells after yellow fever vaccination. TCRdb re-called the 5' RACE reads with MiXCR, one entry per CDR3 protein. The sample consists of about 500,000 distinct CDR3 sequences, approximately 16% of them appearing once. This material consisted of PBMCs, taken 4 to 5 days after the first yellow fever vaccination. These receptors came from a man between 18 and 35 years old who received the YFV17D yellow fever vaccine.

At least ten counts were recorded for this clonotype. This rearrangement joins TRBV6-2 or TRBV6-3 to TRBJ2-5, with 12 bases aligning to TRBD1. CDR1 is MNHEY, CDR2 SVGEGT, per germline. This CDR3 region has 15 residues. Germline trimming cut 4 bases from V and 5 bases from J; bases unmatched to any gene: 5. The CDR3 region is CASSSGQGAPETQYF. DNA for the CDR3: TGTGCCAGCAGTTCGGGACAGGGGGCGCCGGAGACCCAGTACTTC.

CDR3 sequence reads: CASGLTQGGTDTQYF. The CDR3 DNA sequence: TGTGCCAGCGGGTTAACGCAGGGAGGAACAGATACGCAGTATTTT. The J gene is TRBJ2-3, the V gene TRBV27, with D maybe TRBD2 (6 bases). CDR3 length: 15 amino acids. CDR1 is MNHEY and CDR2 is SMNVEV in the germline V gene (reference sequence). V lost 8 bases to trimming and J lost 3 bases, with 18 bases between them.

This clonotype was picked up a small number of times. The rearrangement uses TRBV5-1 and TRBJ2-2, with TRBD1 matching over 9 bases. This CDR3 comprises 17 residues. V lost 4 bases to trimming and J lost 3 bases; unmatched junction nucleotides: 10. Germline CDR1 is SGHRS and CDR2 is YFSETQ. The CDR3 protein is CASSQAGTGIDTGELFF. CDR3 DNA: TGCGCCAGCAGCCAGGCCGGGACAGGGATCGACACCGGGGAGCTGTTTTTT.

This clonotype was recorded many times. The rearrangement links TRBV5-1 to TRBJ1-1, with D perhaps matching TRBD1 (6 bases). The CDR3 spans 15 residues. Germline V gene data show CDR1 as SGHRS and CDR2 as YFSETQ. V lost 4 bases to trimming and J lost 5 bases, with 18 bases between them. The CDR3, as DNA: TGCGCCAGCAGCCTCGGGGCGGACAGTCGGACTGAAGCTTTCTTT. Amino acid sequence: CASSLGADSRTEAFF.

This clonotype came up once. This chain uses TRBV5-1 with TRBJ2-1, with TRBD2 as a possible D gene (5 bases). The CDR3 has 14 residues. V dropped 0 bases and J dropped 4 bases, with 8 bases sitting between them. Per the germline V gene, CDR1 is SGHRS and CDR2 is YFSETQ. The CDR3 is CASSLEREYNEQFF. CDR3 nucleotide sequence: TGCGCCAGCAGCTTGGAACGGGAATACAATGAGCAGTTCTTC.

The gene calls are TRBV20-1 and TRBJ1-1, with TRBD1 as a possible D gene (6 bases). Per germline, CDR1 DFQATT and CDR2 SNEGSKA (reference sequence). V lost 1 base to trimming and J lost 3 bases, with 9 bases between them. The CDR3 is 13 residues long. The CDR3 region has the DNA TGCAGTGCTAGAGGGCAGGGGTACACTGAAGCTTTCTTT. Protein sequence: CSARGQGYTEAFF.

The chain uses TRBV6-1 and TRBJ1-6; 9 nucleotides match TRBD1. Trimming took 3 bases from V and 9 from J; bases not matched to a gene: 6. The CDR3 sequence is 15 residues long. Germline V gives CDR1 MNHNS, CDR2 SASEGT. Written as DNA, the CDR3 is TGTGCCAGCAGTGACCCGGGACAGGGATTTTCACCCCTCCACTTT. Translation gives CASSDPGQGFSPLHF.

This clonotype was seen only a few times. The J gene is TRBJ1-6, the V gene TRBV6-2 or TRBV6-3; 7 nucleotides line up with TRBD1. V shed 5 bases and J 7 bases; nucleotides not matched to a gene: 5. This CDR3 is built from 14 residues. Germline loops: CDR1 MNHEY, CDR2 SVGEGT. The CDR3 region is CASSRGQFNSPLHF. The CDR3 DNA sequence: TGTGCCAGCAGTAGGGGACAGTTCAATTCACCCCTCCACTTT.

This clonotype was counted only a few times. Here the CDR3 reads CASSQDAVDTGELFF. The DNA of the CDR3 is TGCGCCAGCAGCCAAGATGCAGTGGACACCGGGGAGCTGTTTTTT. This chain connects TRBV4-3 to TRBJ2-2; no clear D gene. Trimming cost V 0 bases and J 3 bases, with 8 bases left between them. CDR1 and CDR2 (germline): LGHNA, YSLEER. CDR3 length: 15 residues.

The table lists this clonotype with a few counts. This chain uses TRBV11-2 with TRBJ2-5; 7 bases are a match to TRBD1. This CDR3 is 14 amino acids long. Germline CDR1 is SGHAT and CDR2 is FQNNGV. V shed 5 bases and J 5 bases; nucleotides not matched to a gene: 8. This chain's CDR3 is CASSPTGPRETQYF. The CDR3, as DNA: TGTGCCAGCAGCCCGACAGGGCCCCGGGAGACCCAGTACTTC.

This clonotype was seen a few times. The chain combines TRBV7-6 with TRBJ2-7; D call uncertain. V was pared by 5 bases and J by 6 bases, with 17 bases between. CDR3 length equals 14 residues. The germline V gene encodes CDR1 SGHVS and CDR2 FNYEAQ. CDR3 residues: CASSPTRSPPEQYF. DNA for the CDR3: TGTGCCAGCAGCCCGACCCGCTCTCCTCCCGAGCAGTACTTC.

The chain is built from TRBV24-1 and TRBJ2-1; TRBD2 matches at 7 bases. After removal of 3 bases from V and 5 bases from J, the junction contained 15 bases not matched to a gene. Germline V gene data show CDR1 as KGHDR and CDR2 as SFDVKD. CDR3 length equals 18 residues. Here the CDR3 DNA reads TGTGCCACCAGTGATCCCGCTTCGGGCGGGGGTCAGAACAATGAGCAGTTCTTC. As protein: CATSDPASGGGQNNEQFF.

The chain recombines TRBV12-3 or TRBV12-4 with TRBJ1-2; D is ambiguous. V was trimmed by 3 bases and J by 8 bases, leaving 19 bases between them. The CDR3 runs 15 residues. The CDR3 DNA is TGTGCCAGCAGTTTGGCCCCGGGCAGTCAAGGAGGCTACACCTTC. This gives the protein CASSLAPGSQGGYTF.

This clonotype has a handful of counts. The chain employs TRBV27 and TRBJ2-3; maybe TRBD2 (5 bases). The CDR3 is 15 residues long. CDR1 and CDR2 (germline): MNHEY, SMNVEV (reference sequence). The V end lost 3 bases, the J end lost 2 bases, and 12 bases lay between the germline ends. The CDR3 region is CASSFRGIVTDTQYF. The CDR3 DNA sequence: TGTGCCAGCAGTTTTCGGGGAATTGTCACAGATACGCAGTATTTT.

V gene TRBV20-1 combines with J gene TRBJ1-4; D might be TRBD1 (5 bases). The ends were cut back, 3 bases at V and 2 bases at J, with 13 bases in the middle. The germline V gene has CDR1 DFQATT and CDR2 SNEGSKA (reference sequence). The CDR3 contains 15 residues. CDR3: CSARGRRGTNEKLFF. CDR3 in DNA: TGCAGTGCTAGGGGGCGAAGGGGCACTAATGAAAAACTGTTTTTT.

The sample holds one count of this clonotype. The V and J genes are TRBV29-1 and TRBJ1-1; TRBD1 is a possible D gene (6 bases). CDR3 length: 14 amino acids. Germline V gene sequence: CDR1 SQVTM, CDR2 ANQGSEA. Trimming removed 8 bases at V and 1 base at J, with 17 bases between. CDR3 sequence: CSTTGRRGNTEAFF. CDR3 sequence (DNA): TGCAGCACTACAGGGCGGAGGGGGAACACTGAAGCTTTCTTT.

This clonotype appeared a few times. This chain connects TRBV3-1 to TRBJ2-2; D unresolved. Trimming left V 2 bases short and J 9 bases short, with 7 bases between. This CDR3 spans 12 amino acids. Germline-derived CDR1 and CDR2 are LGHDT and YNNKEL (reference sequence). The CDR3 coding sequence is TGTGCCAGCAGCCAACTCAGTAGGGAGCTGTTTTTT. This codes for CASSQLSRELFF.

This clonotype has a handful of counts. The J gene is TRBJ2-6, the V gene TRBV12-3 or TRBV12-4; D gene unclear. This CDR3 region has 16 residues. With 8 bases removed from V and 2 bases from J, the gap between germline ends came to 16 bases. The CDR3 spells CASSGLRGTGANVLTF. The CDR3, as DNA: TGTGCCAGCTCCGGGCTGAGAGGTACTGGGGCCAACGTCCTGACTTTC.

Here the CDR3 reads CASSWITRGQETQYF. CDR3 nucleotides: TGTGCCAGCAGTTGGATTACTAGAGGGCAAGAGACCCAGTACTTC. The chain recombines TRBV6-5 with TRBJ2-5, with D possibly matching TRBD2 (5 bases). CDR1 is MNHEY, CDR2 SVGAGI, per germline. V lost 4 bases, J lost 2 bases, and 14 bases lay in between. This CDR3 is 15 amino acids long.

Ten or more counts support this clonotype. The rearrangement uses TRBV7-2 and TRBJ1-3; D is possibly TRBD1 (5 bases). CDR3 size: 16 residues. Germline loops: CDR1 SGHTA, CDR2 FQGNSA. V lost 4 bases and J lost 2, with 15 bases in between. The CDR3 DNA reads TGTGCCAGCAGCTCCTACAGGAGGCAGGCTGGAAACACCATATATTTT. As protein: CASSSYRRQAGNTIYF.

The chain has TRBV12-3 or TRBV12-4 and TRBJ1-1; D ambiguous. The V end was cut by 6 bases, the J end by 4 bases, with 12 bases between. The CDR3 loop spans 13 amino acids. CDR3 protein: CASSLPVITEAFF. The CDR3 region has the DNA TGTGCCAGCAGCCTACCAGTGATCACTGAAGCTTTCTTT.

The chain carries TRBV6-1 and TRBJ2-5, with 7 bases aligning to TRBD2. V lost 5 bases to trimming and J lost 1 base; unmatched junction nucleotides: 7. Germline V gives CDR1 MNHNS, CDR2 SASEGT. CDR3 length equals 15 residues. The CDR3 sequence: CASSRHPGGQETQYF. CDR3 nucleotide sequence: TGTGCCAGCAGTCGACACCCGGGGGGCCAAGAGACCCAGTACTTC.

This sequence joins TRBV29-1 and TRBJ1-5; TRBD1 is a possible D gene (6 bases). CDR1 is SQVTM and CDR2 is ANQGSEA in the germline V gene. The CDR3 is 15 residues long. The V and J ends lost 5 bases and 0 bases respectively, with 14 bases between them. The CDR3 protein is CSVQEHRASNQPQHF. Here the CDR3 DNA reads TGCAGCGTTCAGGAACACAGGGCTAGCAATCAGCCCCAGCATTTT.

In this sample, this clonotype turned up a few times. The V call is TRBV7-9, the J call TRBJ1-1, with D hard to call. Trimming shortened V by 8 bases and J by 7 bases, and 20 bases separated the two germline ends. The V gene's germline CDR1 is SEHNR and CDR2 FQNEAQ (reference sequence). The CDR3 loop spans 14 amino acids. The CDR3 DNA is TGTGCCAGCTTAGCCAGGCGCGCGGGAGATGAAGCTTTCTTT. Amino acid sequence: CASLARRAGDEAFF.